The clone carrying this T cell receptor (beta chain) was recorded at least ten times. The antigen remains unidentified. The sample is drawn from a study of glioma-infiltrating T cells. The germline CDR1 and CDR2 sequences are KGHSH and LQKENI. The CDR3 covers 13 residues. The germline V and J ends were trimmed by 4 bases and 4 bases, with 11 bases remaining between them. TCR alpha and beta CDR3 regions were amplified from RNA using iRepertoire nested multiplex PCR. TCRdb independently ran MiXCR on the multiplex PCR reads; one entry per CDR3 protein. This table has about 190,000 distinct CDR3 sequences, over 25% appearing once. General study findings and limits: Tissue-blood divergence was below expectation in non-neoplastic patients, above in gliomas. CDR3 overlap between tissue and blood was very small.

The chain carries TRBV18 and TRBJ2-7; D ambiguous. Sequences were obtained from glioma tissue, nonneoplastic brain tissue, or PBMCs (not recorded which). This TCR came from a human donor with low-grade glioma or glioblastoma, undergoing nonglioma brain surgery, or in good health (not recorded which). This CDR3 is CASSQALGYEQYF. In DNA form, the CDR3 reads TGTGCCAGCTCACAGGCTTTGGGTTACGAGCAGTACTTC.